Below, one T cell receptor (beta chain) is given with its context. The target antigen is unknown. TCRdb itself ran the 5' RACE reads through MiXCR, one entry per CDR3 protein. Seen here are approximately 700,000 distinct CDR3 sequences, around a sixth observed once, and the top ten hold around 13%. CDR3 length: 12 amino acids. Per germline, CDR1 SGHRS and CDR2 YFSETQ. V trimming: 6 bases; J trimming: 13 bases; junction bases outside the gene matches: 8. The data were obtained in a study of identical twins. Points from the study as a whole: Zero-insertion analyses could be partly confounded by invariant MAIT and iNKT cells.

Another study also made use of these data, one on T cells expressing NK-cell markers.

The sample was PBMCs. The chain employs TRBV5-1 and TRBJ2-1; the match to TRBD1 covers 9 bases. This TCR was sampled from a young woman in good health. The CDR3 DNA reads TGCGCCAGCACCGGGACAGGGCCCCAACAGTTCTTC. The encoded protein is CASTGTGPQQFF.